What follows describes a single TCR beta chain. The antigen it binds to is not known. Base-call qualities are not available, and no considerably larger clone is one nucleotide away. CDR1 SGHTA and CDR2 FQGNSA are derived from the germline V gene. The germline V end is reduced by 2 bases and the J end by 2 bases; junction bases left unmatched: 8. From the cysteine up to the phenylalanine, the CDR3 has a length of 18 residues. CDR3 DNA only is kept here, 54 bases in frame from base 1. TCRbeta CDR3 regions were amplified from genomic DNA by means of the immunoSEQ Assay, a bias-controlled multiplex PCR. The published analysis was carried out like this. Nucleated cell counts per sample were estimated from amplification of reference gene primers within the assay. To quantify the absolute abundance of each unique TCRbeta CDR3 rearrangement, sequence reads were collapsed and filtered. For each sample, productive Simpson clonality was calculated as the square root of Simpson's diversity index over productive rearrangements. TCRdb mirrors the immuneACCESS table, restricted to in-frame sequences. Some clones are absent from its copies; in checked studies, under half trace to an unresolved V gene, and the reason for the others is unknown. That table supplies the V and J calls and clone size; D and trimming were determined from the DNA. This sample is represented by approximately 240,000 clones; roughly four fifths of them were singletons. Clones ranked in the top ten supply approximately 1.3% of the sample.

This specimen comes from a study of blood T cell repertoires in COVID-19 (dated by TCRdb to about 2020). Context from the whole study: Samples covering the acute and convalescent phases of COVID-19 were provided by collaborators in the United States, Italy and Spain. Samples were obtained from the ongoing ImmuneRACE study (first 160 participants) and from approximately 1,200 subjects provided by 6 global collaborators. Subjects who had been exposed to COVID-19, were actively infected with it, or had recovered from it provided the deeply sampled blood TCRbeta repertoires that made up the dataset. Where available, HLA class I and class II types were obtained from metadata supplied by the sample provider rather than from assay-based typing. The prospective study material was composed of cDNA or gDNA derived from T cells, B-cell-depleted T cells, or PBMCs. The repertoires were released in a freely available public database meant as a resource for research on the immune response to SARS-CoV-2. The sample metadata nearly always contained a de-identified subject ID, COVID-19 status, age in years and sex.

Enrolling through a virtual design, the prospective study's participants ranged in age from roughly 18 to 89 years and lived across 20 to 25 United States geographic areas. In the prospective study, cohorts were assigned on the basis of participant-reported clinical history obtained from a screening survey and a study questionnaire. Each participant in the prospective study had whole blood, serum and a nasopharyngeal or oropharyngeal swab collected by mobile phlebotomists. Additional blood draws and questionnaires over an approximately 2-month period could optionally be provided by prospective study participants. Before DNA extraction, prospective study blood samples were shipped either frozen or at room temperature. The paper's findings and limits, for the study overall: The quantity of clinical and demographic metadata differed by source and by participant and was supplied without curation.

Input material: PBMCs or T cells enriched from blood (not recorded which). The TCR sequence derives from a woman between 35 and 50 years old with acute COVID-19. The rearranged segments are TRBV7-2 and TRBJ2-3; TRBD2 fits 12 bases in the junction. CDR3 reads: CASSLSLAGGLTTDTQYF. The nucleotide sequence is TGTGCCAGCAGCTTATCACTAGCGGGGGGCCTAACCACAGATACGCAGTATTTT.